The source of this T cell receptor beta chain is a study of blood T cell repertoires in COVID-19. On the study more broadly: Both acute and convalescent COVID-19 samples were obtained from the United States, Italy and Spain.

Some clones are missing from TCRdb's copy, which holds only in-frame ones; the method was immunoSEQ multiplex PCR. The sample has 200,000 to 250,000 clones, about 84% seen once. The germline gives CDR1 LNHDA, CDR2 SQIVND (reference sequence). Trimming took 4 bases from V and 3 from J; bases not matched to a gene: 6. CDR3 length equals 17 residues. This clonotype originated in a man in his sixties who had recovered from COVID-19. The sample consisted of PBMCs or T cells enriched from blood (not recorded which). The V call is TRBV19, the J call TRBJ1-4, with 12 bases matching TRBD1. The CDR3: CASSTTGQGAANEKLFF. Here the CDR3 DNA reads TGTGCCAGTAGTACTACGGGACAGGGGGCGGCTAATGAAAAACTGTTTTTT.